This T cell receptor (beta chain) was found in a study of T cells in Graves' hyperthyroidism and ophthalmopathy. Findings and caveats of the study: The model predicted ophthalmopathy a median around 6.5 months before onset.

Calling Graves' hyperthyroidism stable meant ophthalmopathy did not progress within 18 months. The patients, who ranged from 18 to 65 in age, presented with newly diagnosed hyperthyroidism lasting under 2 months. There were TCR beta CDR3 regions amplified from RNA transcripts. Primed by the HTBI set, a first-round RT-PCR was run on the TCR CDR3. From the multiplex PCR reads, TCRdb called clonotypes with MiXCR, one entry per CDR3 protein. This sample has fewer than 400,000 distinct CDR3 sequences, with 20% to 30% found just once. On this clonotype itself: Its matching antigen is unknown.

This CDR3 contains 14 residues. Trimming took 5 bases from V and 6 from J; bases not matched to a gene: 9. Germline values: CDR1 SGHVS, CDR2 FQNEAQ. The genes are TRBV7-8 and TRBJ2-7; 8 nucleotides match TRBD1. This TCR was sampled from a man aged 50 or older with Graves' hyperthyroidism. The sequencing sample was made of blood. The CDR3 DNA reads TGTGCCAGCAGCGCCGACAGGGGAGTGCTCGAGCAGTACTTC. Its translation is CASSADRGVLEQYF.